These 20 T cell receptor beta chains were sequenced from one sample in a study of T cells in Graves' hyperthyroidism and ophthalmopathy. It was RNA transcripts that yielded the amplified TCR beta CDR3 regions. The HTBI set primed first-round TCR CDR3 RT-PCR. In TCRdb, the multiplex PCR reads were re-called with MiXCR into one record per CDR3 protein. Of 190,000 or so distinct CDR3 sequences in the sample, about 16% are singletons; the top ten hold over 35%. The sequenced sample was blood. These TCRs come from a man aged 40-49 years with Graves' hyperthyroidism.

In this sample, this clonotype turned up once. Being one base from a much bigger clone, this may be a read error. V usage is TRBV28 and J usage is TRBJ1-1; TRBD1 is a possible D gene (6 bases). Trimming took 11 bases from V and 5 from J, leaving 18 bases between them. The V gene's germline CDR1 is MDHEN and CDR2 SYDVKM. This CDR3 contains 13 residues. CDR3 DNA sequence: TGTGCCGCCTCCGGGACATGGGGGACTGAAGCTTTCTTT. Translation: CAASGTWGTEAFF.

V is TRBV11-3 and J is TRBJ2-3; D possibly corresponds to TRBD2 (5 bases). The CDR3 runs 18 residues. In germline, CDR1 is SGHNT, CDR2 YENEEA. Trimming removed 3 bases from V and 3 bases from J, with 22 bases in between. The chain's CDR3 is CASSFYRGSGVGTDTQYF. CDR3 in DNA: TGTGCCAGCAGCTTCTACCGTGGGAGCGGAGTGGGGACAGATACGCAGTATTTT.

This clonotype was observed at least ten times. The rearrangement links TRBV11-2 to TRBJ2-5, with D possibly TRBD2 on 5 matching bases. V gave up 5 bases and J gave up 1 base, with 17 bases separating them. The CDR3 loop spans 16 amino acids. Germline-derived CDR1 and CDR2 are SGHAT and FQNNGV. In DNA form, the CDR3 reads TGTGCCAGCAGCGCTCCAGATGAGGGAGCCCAAGAGACCCAGTACTTC. Protein sequence: CASSAPDEGAQETQYF.

This clonotype was detected many times. J is TRBJ2-2 and V is TRBV15; D may be TRBD2 (5 bases). There are 15 residues in the CDR3. The V gene's germline CDR1 is LNHNV and CDR2 YYDKDF (reference sequence). Trimming shortened V by 5 bases and J by 5 bases, and 15 bases separated the two germline ends. The CDR3 sequence is CATSAGVVNTGELFF. In DNA, the CDR3 is TGTGCCACCAGCGCCGGGGTCGTAAATACCGGGGAGCTGTTTTTT. The full variable domain, with the rest looked up from reference TRBV15 and TRBJ2-2, is DAMVIQNPRYQVTQFGKPVTLSCSQTLNHNVMYWYQQKSSQAPKLLFHYYDKDFNNEADTPDNFQSRRPNTSFCFLDIRSPGLGDTAMYLCATSAGVVNTGELFFGEGSRLTVL.

This clonotype was seen many times. V and J are TRBV7-2 and TRBJ2-7; D ambiguous. V was pared by 5 bases and J by 0 bases, with 11 bases between. CDR3 length: 14 residues. Germline V gives CDR1 SGHTA, CDR2 FQGNSA. In DNA, the CDR3 is TGTGCCAGCAGCGTACCGGGCAACTCCTACGAGCAGTACTTC. It yields the protein CASSVPGNSYEQYF.

The chain employs TRBV6-1 and TRBJ2-3; D unclear. This CDR3 has 15 residues. Germline-derived CDR1 and CDR2 are MNHNS and SASEGT. V gave up 5 bases and J gave up 3 bases, with 15 bases separating them. CDR3 amino acids: CASSFPMAVTDTQYF. CDR3 DNA sequence: TGTGCCAGCAGTTTTCCCATGGCCGTGACAGATACGCAGTATTTT.

This clonotype was recorded many times. V is TRBV28 and J is TRBJ2-7; possible D gene TRBD1, 7 bases. The V end lost 7 bases, the J end lost 4 bases, and 20 bases lay between the germline ends. The germline gives CDR1 MDHEN, CDR2 SYDVKM. The CDR3 has 15 residues. The CDR3 sequence is CASIEDREAGYEQYF. In DNA, the CDR3 is TGTGCCAGCATCGAAGACAGGGAGGCGGGTTACGAGCAGTACTTC.

This clonotype came up many times. This chain uses TRBV29-1 with TRBJ2-5; D could derive from TRBD1 or TRBD2 (7 bases each). With 4 bases removed from V and 5 bases from J, the gap between germline ends came to 14 bases. The CDR3 runs 13 residues. Germline-derived CDR1 and CDR2 are SQVTM and ANQGSEA. The CDR3 loop reads CSVGAGGGETQYF. The CDR3 nucleotides read TGCAGCGTTGGGGCAGGGGGAGGGGAGACCCAGTACTTC. The full variable domain, completed using reference TRBV29-1 and TRBJ2-5, is SAVISQKPSRDICQRGTSLTIQCQVDSQVTMMFWYRQQPGQSLTLIATANQGSEATYESGFVIDKFPISRPNLTFSTLTVSNMSPEDSSIYLCSVGAGGGETQYFGPGTRLLVL.

This rearrangement joins TRBV6-2 or TRBV6-3 to TRBJ2-1; the match to TRBD1 covers 8 bases. The germline V gene encodes CDR1 MNHEY and CDR2 SVGEGT. Trimming cost V 0 bases and J 3 bases; bases outside gene matches: 7. The CDR3 loop spans 17 amino acids. Here the CDR3 reads CASSYSTGQGNYNEQFF. The CDR3 coding sequence is TGTGCCAGCAGTTACTCGACTGGACAGGGAAACTACAATGAGCAGTTCTTC.

This clonotype was seen many times. The gene calls are TRBV25-1 and TRBJ2-7, with D possibly being TRBD1 (6 bases). The V gene lost 6 bases and the J gene lost 2 bases, with 11 bases spanning the gap. Germline-derived CDR1 and CDR2 are MGHDK and SYGVNS. This CDR3 comprises 13 residues. CDR3 coding DNA: TGTGCCAGCAGCGCATGGACAGCCTACGAGCAGTACTTC. It translates to CASSAWTAYEQYF.

At least ten counts were recorded for this clonotype. V is TRBV18 and J is TRBJ2-5; weak D call: TRBD2 (5 bases). Germline CDR1 reads KGHSH; CDR2 reads LQKENI. This CDR3 contains 13 residues. V was shortened by 6 bases and J by 3 bases, with 11 bases between the two germline ends. CDR3 DNA sequence: TGTGCCAGCTCCCTCGGGGAGAAAGAGACCCAGTACTTC. As protein: CASSLGEKETQYF.

This clonotype appeared many times. This chain connects TRBV20-1 to TRBJ2-5; D call uncertain. Germline V gene lookup returns CDR1 DFQATT and CDR2 SNEGSKA (reference sequence). The germline V and J ends were trimmed by 3 bases and 2 bases, with 7 bases remaining between them. The CDR3 runs to 12 residues. For the CDR3, the DNA is TGCAGTGCTAGCGGCTTTCAAGAGACCCAGTACTTC. Its protein is CSASGFQETQYF.

J is TRBJ2-7 and V is TRBV5-1; 9 bases are a match to TRBD1. Looked up from germline, CDR1 is SGHRS and CDR2 is YFSETQ. V was clipped by 2 bases and J by 0 bases; unmatched bases: 6. This CDR3 is built from 16 residues. The CDR3 nucleotides read TGCGCCAGCAGCTTCGGGACAGGGCATTCCTCCTACGAGCAGTACTTC. It codes for CASSFGTGHSSYEQYF.

This clonotype was detected a few times. CDR3 DNA sequence: TGCAGCGTTGAGGTGGGACAGGGGGCGAGTTACGAGCAGTACTTC. This codes for CSVEVGQGASYEQYF. This chain links TRBV29-1 with TRBJ2-7, with 12 nucleotides matching TRBD1. Germline V lookup: CDR1 SQVTM, CDR2 ANQGSEA. This CDR3 is built from 15 residues. V gave up 3 bases and J gave up 4 bases; unmatched junction bases: 7.

This clonotype was counted at least ten times. The chain has TRBV9 and TRBJ1-2, with 12 bases fitting TRBD1. This CDR3 is built from 16 residues. Trimming at V came to 3 bases and at J to 4 bases, leaving 7 bases not matched to a gene. Germline loops: CDR1 SGDLS, CDR2 YYNGEE. CDR3 coding DNA: TGTGCCAGCAGCGCCCGGGACAGGGGGCCGATCTATGGCTACACCTTC. Translated, it gives CASSARDRGPIYGYTF.

This clonotype has ten or more counts. V is TRBV4-2 and J is TRBJ1-1; no clear D gene. The germline V and J ends were trimmed by 0 bases and 4 bases, with 9 bases remaining between them. The CDR3 contains 14 residues. Per germline, CDR1 LGHNA and CDR2 YNFKEQ. This CDR3 reads CASSQEIRGTEAFF. CDR3 coding DNA: TGTGCCAGCAGCCAAGAGATAAGAGGCACTGAAGCTTTCTTT.

Points on this clonotype: A much larger clone lies a single base off, so this may be a read error. The chain recombines TRBV18 with TRBJ1-5; D ambiguous. Germline loops: CDR1 KGHSH, CDR2 LQKENI. The CDR3 length is 15 residues. This CDR3 is CASPPSTRVNQPQHF. The CDR3 DNA reads as TGTGCCAGCCCACCTTCGACAAGGGTAAATCAGCCCCAGCATTTT.

This clonotype came up many times. This rearrangement joins TRBV7-8 to TRBJ2-1; TRBD1 matches at 7 bases. V lost 5 bases, J lost 4 bases, and 5 bases stayed unmatched. The CDR3 runs 14 residues. Per the germline V gene, CDR1 is SGHVS and CDR2 is FQNEAQ. CDR3 DNA sequence: TGTGCCAGCAGCGCGACAGGGTTTTACAATGAGCAGTTCTTC. Translated, it gives CASSATGFYNEQFF.

In this sample, this clonotype turned up many times. The rearrangement uses TRBV18 and TRBJ2-5; D is unclear. V shed 0 bases and J shed 5 bases, with 13 bases lying between them. The CDR3 totals 15 residues. Per the germline V gene, CDR1 is KGHSH and CDR2 is LQKENI. CDR3 DNA sequence: TGTGCCAGCTCACCACCGTCGGCACTCGGTGAGACCCAGTACTTC. Amino acid sequence: CASSPPSALGETQYF.

The chain couples TRBV24-1 to TRBJ1-5, with D uncertain. This CDR3 has 13 amino acids. V lost 2 bases, J lost 0 bases, and 1 base lay in between. Looked up from germline, CDR1 is KGHDR and CDR2 is SFDVKD. CDR3 nucleotides: TGTGCCACCAGTGATTATAGCAATCAGCCCCAGCATTTT. Its protein is CATSDYSNQPQHF.